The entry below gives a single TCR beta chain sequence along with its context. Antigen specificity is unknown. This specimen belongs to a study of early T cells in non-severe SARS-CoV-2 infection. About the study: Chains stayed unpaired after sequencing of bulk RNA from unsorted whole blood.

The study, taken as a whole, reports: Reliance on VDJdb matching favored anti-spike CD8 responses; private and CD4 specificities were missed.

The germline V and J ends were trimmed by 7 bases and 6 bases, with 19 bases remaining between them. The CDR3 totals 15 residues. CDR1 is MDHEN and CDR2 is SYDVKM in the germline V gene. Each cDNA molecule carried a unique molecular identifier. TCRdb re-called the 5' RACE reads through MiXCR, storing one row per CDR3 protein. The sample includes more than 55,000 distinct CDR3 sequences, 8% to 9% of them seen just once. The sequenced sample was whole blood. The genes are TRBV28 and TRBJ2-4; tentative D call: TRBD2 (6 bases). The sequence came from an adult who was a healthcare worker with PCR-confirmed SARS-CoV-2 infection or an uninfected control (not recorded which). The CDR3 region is CASNRADGGRNIQYF. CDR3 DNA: TGTGCCAGCAATAGAGCGGACGGGGGTCGAAACATTCAGTACTTC.